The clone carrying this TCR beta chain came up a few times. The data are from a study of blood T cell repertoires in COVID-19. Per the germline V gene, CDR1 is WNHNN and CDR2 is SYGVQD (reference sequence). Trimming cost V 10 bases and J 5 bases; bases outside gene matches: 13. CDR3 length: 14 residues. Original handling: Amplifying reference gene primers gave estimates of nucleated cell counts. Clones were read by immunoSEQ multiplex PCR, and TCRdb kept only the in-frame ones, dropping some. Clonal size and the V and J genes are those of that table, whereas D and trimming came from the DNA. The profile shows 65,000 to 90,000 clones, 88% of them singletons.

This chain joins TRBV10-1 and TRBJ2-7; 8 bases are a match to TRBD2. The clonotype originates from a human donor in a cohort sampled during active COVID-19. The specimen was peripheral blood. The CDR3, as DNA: TGCGCCACCTCGCTAAGCGGGAGTGAAAACGAGCAGTACTTC. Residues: CATSLSGSENEQYF.